This T cell receptor (beta chain) emerged from a study of PD-1 blockade in mismatch repair-deficient tumors (dated by TCRdb to 2015 to 2018). About the study as a whole: The trial enrolled 65 to 100 consecutive patients with roughly twelve mismatch repair-deficient cancer types between late 2013 and 2016, all previously treated and progressing. Deep sequencing of TCR CDR3 regions was used to track tumor-associated T cell clones in peripheral blood of patients responding to PD-1 blockade.

On the study overall, not on this receptor specifically: Of roughly 7 peptides, three triggered clonal expansion, producing more than 140 unique blood TCRs, of which roughly 7 were also present in tumor, and every positive peptide came from a frameshift mutation. Clones residing in the tumor, which were often undetectable in blood before treatment, expanded quickly after pembrolizumab and then contracted, generally before radiologic responses.

Library construction relied on the immunoSEQ multiplex PCR assay. In the source study's methods: A clone was classified as neoantigen-specific if the clone expanded significantly in response to the relevant peptide and did not expand significantly in response to any other peptide tested. Held by TCRdb, this immuneACCESS table contains in-frame sequences only and omits some clones. Under half of the omission traces to an unresolved V gene where checked; the cause of the rest is unknown. Clone size and V and J calls were adopted from that table, with D and trimming inferred from the DNA. The sample has some 16,000 clones on record, about four fifths of them singletons. The top ten hold approximately 10% of the sample. This clone showed up just once. Its binding antigen is unknown. Per-nucleotide qualities are absent, and no much larger clonotype sits a single base away. The time point label on this specimen signifies: roughly ten-day in vitro stimulation with candidate neoantigen peptide 5. For every enrolled patient, mismatch repair deficiency was confirmed by either polymerase chain reaction or immunohistochemistry. TCR sequencing was carried out for a few patients who responded to pembrolizumab therapy. Each of seven ELISpot-reactive candidate neoantigen peptides was used in an approximately ten-day in vitro stimulation prior to TCR sequencing. A control culture without peptide was run identically and served as baseline for clone fold-change calculations. The phase II trial prospectively evaluated PD-1 blockade with pembrolizumab in advanced mismatch repair-deficient cancers, independent of tissue of origin.

A distance of 14 bases separates the germline ends of V and J, which lose 6 bases and 1 base respectively. According to the germline V gene (reference sequence), CDR1 reads LNHDA and CDR2 reads SQIVND. From the cysteine up to the phenylalanine, the CDR3 has a length of 15 residues. Of all the DNA, just the CDR3 is kept, 45 bases in frame from base 1. This TCR came from an adult with mismatch repair-deficient cancer. Sequencing was performed on cells cultured in vitro, taken from a patient treated with pembrolizumab. The chain is assembled from TRBV19 and TRBJ2-3, with the D call perhaps TRBD1 or TRBD2, as 5 bases match in each case. The CDR3 sequence is CASSPGTSRTDTQYF. The nucleotide sequence reads TGTGCCAGTAGCCCTGGGACCTCACGCACAGATACGCAGTATTTT.